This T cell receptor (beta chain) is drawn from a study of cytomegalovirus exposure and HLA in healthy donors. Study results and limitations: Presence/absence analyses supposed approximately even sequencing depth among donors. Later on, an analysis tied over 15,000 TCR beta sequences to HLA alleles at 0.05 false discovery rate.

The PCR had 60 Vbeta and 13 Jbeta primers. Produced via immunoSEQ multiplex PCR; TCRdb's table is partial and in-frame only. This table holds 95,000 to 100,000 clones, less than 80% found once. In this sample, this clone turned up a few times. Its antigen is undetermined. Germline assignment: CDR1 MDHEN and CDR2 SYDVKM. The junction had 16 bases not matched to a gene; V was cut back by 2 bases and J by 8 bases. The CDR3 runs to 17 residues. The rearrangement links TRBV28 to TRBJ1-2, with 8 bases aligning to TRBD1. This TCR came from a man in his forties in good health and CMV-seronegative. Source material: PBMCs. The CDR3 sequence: CASSLVSVRRGQLGYTF. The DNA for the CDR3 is TGTGCCAGCAGTTTAGTTTCTGTGCGCAGGGGGCAGTTAGGCTACACCTTC.